This T cell receptor beta chain was sequenced in a study of shared clonotypes between healthy human individuals. Study overall: Samples came from a couple of female and a few male donors aged 18 to 49.

The naive CD8 subset, CD45RO-negative cells positively selected for CCR7, excluded terminally differentiated effector memory CD45RA+ cells. Trimming took off 5 bases at V and 2 bases at J, with 12 bases between the two ends. The CDR3 sequence is 14 residues long. CDR1 is MNHEY, CDR2 SMNVEV, per germline (reference sequence). Study-wide results and limits: What naive subsets generally showed was a larger estimated richness than memory subsets showed. Depth was large, yet rarefaction showed that sorted-subset sequencing was incomplete.

As for this clone: No antigen is known for it.

Source study methods: ImmunoSEQ output lacked quality scores and full-length reads, limiting matched filtering. Repertoires were generated with immunoSEQ multiplex PCR, while TCRdb's copy carries only in-frame clones and drops some. From that table come the V and J calls and clone size; the DNA was used to work out D and trimming. In the table there are about 2.2 million clones, roughly 95% of which are singletons. Sequenced: naive CD8+ T cells from PBMCs. The rearrangement links TRBV27 to TRBJ1-1; D not resolved. This clonotype was sampled from a man aged 18 to 29 in good health. Some clones in this sample may be carry-over from other donors' samples. CDR3 sequence (DNA): TGTGCCAGCAGTCTAAGACACCCAAACACTGAAGCTTTCTTT. This codes for CASSLRHPNTEAFF.